This is a list of T cell receptor beta chains from one sample in a study of cytomegalovirus exposure and HLA in healthy donors. Clones were read by immunoSEQ multiplex PCR, and TCRdb kept only the in-frame ones, dropping some. The sample lists about 190,000 clones, more than 70% occurring once. Material: PBMCs. These receptors all stem from a man aged 30 to 45 in good health and CMV-seropositive. Each CDR3 is given with its conserved first and last residue. D genes are given only for firm matches. Size is omitted from some rows. Given values are once, few, many or a class for expanded clones.

d_call clone_size j_call v_call cdr3_nt cdr3_aa
- few TRBJ1-2 TRBV6-6 TGTGCCAGCAGTTATAGCGGTTCCAGCTATGGCTACACCTTC CASSYSGSSYGYTF
- few TRBJ2-5 TRBV18 TGTGCCAGCTCACTTGAGAGTATCCGGGAGACCCAGTACTTC CASSLESIRETQYF
TRBD1 - TRBJ2-6 TRBV29-1 TGCAGCGTTTGGATTCCGGGACAGGGTCCGATAAGGGCCAACGTCCTGACTTTC CSVWIPGQGPIRANVLTF
- - TRBJ1-4 TRBV7-9 TGTGCCAGCAGCTTACGGGGGGGAACGACTGGGCGAAAACTGTTTTTT CASSLRGGTTGRKLFF
- - TRBJ1-6 TRBV4-3 TGCGCCAGCAGCCAATCCGTAGGCGGGCATAATTCACCCCTCCACTTT CASSQSVGGHNSPLHF
TRBD1 few TRBJ2-5 TRBV5-6 TGTGCCAGCAGCCCGGACAGGGGGTTCCAAGAGACCCAGTACTTC CASSPDRGFQETQYF
- - TRBJ1-1 TRBV10-1 TGCGCCAGCATGGTGCTACACACTGAAGCTTTCTTT CASMVLHTEAFF
- - TRBJ1-3 TRBV9 TGTGCCAGCAGTAACGAGCCCTCTGGAAACACCATATATTTT CASSNEPSGNTIYF
- - TRBJ1-2 TRBV28 TGTGCCAGCAGGGGGCCGGGGGGGGTGGGAGGCTACACCTTC CASRGPGGVGGYTF
- - TRBJ2-4 TRBV10-3 TGTGCCATCAGTGAGTCGATTCCGAGGATAGCCAAAAACATTCAGTACTTC CAISESIPRIAKNIQYF
- - TRBJ1-2 TRBV30 TGTGCCTGGAGTGTAATTGGGGGGGGCGGCTACACCTTC CAWSVIGGGGYTF
- - TRBJ1-1 TRBV13 TGTGCCAGCAGCCTCGGGCGGGGGGCGGTAACTGAAGCTTTCTTT CASSLGRGAVTEAFF
- - TRBJ1-3 TRBV7-9 TGTGCCAGCAGCTTCCGGGGGGACGACACCATATATTTT CASSFRGDDTIYF
- - TRBJ2-5 TRBV5-1 TGCGCCAGCAGCTTTGGAGCGAGGAGGGAGACCCAGTACTTC CASSFGARRETQYF
- - TRBJ2-4 TRBV30 TGTGCCTGGAGGTTCCCCGGTAGCATTCAGTACTTC CAWRFPGSIQYF
- - TRBJ2-3 TRBV7-9 TGTGCCAGCAGCCCTCCAGACAGATCTAGCACAGATACGCAGTATTTT CASSPPDRSSTDTQYF
TRBD1 - TRBJ1-1 TRBV10-3 TGTGCCATCAGTGAGTCCCAGACAGGGGTGAACACTGAAGCTTTCTTT CAISESQTGVNTEAFF
- few TRBJ2-2 TRBV4-1 TGCGCCAGCACCCACCGGATCTTAGAGGGAGGGGAGCTGTTTTTT CASTHRILEGGELFF
- - TRBJ2-3 TRBV29-1 TGCAGCGCTGTGGGTAGGGGCCGCGGCACAGATACGCAGTATTTT CSAVGRGRGTDTQYF
TRBD1 - TRBJ1-1 TRBV20-1 TGCAGTGCGTTCGACAGGGGGGGAGCTTTCTTT CSAFDRGGAFF
TRBD1 - TRBJ2-5 TRBV2 TGTGCCAGCAGGGGACAGGGGGCGCCGGCAGAGACCCAGTACTTC CASRGQGAPAETQYF
- - TRBJ2-5 TRBV5-6 TGTGCCAGCAGCTTGTTCGGGGACACTCAAGAGACCCAGTACTTC CASSLFGDTQETQYF
- - TRBJ1-6 TRBV6-5 TGTGCCAGCAGTTACTCGGACAGATTTAATTCACCCCTCCACTTT CASSYSDRFNSPLHF
- once TRBJ2-7 TRBV7-9 TGTGCCAGCAGACCCGGCACGGCCGACTATCAGTACTTC CASRPGTADYQYF
- - TRBJ1-2 TRBV6-6 TGTGCCAGCGAACCGTCGGGCTATGGCTACACCTTC CASEPSGYGYTF
- few TRBJ1-6 TRBV7-3 TGTGCCAGCAGCTTTTCTCCCTCAGGTGGTAATTCACCCCTCCACTTT CASSFSPSGGNSPLHF
TRBD1 - TRBJ1-2 TRBV11-2 TGTGCCAGCAGCTTAGTAGGGACAGGCCGTAACTATGGCTACACCTTC CASSLVGTGRNYGYTF
- - TRBJ2-1 TRBV5-6 TGTGCCAGCAGCTCCCGGTACAATGAGCAGTTCTTC CASSSRYNEQFF
- - TRBJ2-5 TRBV4-3 TGCGCCAGCAGCCAAGTACGGGGTTTGGAGACCCAGTACTTC CASSQVRGLETQYF
- once TRBJ2-1 TRBV25-1 TGTGCCAGCAGTGAGTCCTACCTAATTGGGGGCGACTACAATGAGCAGTTCTTC CASSESYLIGGDYNEQFF
TRBD1 - TRBJ2-2 TRBV18 TGTGCCAGCTCACCAAGGAGATCTGCAGGGGGTAACACCGGGGAGCTGTTTTTT CASSPRRSAGGNTGELFF
- - TRBJ2-5 TRBV7-6 TGTGCCAGCAGTCCGGGGGAGACCCAGTACTTC CASSPGETQYF
TRBD2 - TRBJ2-7 TRBV4-3 TGCGCCAGCAGCCAAGACGCGGGAGCGACCTACGAGCAGTACTTC CASSQDAGATYEQYF
TRBD2 - TRBJ2-3 TRBV27 TGTGCCAGCAGTATAGGACTAGACAAAGCGCAGTATTTT CASSIGLDKAQYF
- - TRBJ1-1 TRBV18 TGTGCCAGCTCATCCTTGCCGGCAGGGCAGAACACTGAAGCTTTCTTT CASSSLPAGQNTEAFF
- - TRBJ2-3 TRBV14 TGTGCCAGCAGCCAAGATCCCTCGGGGATTGGTACAGATACGCAGTATTTT CASSQDPSGIGTDTQYF
- few TRBJ2-2 TRBV7-2 TGTGCCAGCAGCTTCGGACAGAACACCGGGGAGCTGTTTTTT CASSFGQNTGELFF
- - TRBJ2-7 TRBV9 TGTGCCAGCAGCGTTGGGACTTCCCTCGCCTACGAGCAGTACTTC CASSVGTSLAYEQYF
- - TRBJ2-5 TRBV7-2 TGTGCCAGCAGCCCCCCCCGGGGAGGGGGAGAGACCCAGTACTTC CASSPPRGGGETQYF
- - TRBJ1-5 TRBV7-9 TGTGCCAGCAGGGGGGCTGGACAGCCCCAGCATTTT CASRGAGQPQHF
TRBD1 - TRBJ1-1 TRBV18 TGTGCCAGCTCAGTAGGGACAGCCCTTGAAGCTTTCTTT CASSVGTALEAFF